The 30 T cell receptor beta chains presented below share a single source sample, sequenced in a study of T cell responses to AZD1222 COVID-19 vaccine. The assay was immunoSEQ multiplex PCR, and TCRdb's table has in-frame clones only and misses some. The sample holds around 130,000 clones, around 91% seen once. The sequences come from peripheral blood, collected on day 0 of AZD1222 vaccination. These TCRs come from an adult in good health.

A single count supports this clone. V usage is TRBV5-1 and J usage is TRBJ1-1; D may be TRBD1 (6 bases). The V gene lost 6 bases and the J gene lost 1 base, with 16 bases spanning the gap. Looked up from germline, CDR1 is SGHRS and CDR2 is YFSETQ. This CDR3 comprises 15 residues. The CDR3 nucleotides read TGCGCCAGCACCCTAGACAGGCTAACGAACACTGAAGCTTTCTTT. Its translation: CASTLDRLTNTEAFF. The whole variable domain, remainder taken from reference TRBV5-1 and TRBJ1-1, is KAGVTQTPRYLIKTRGQQVTLSCSPISGHRSVSWYQQTPGQGLQFLFEYFSETQRNKGNFPGRFSGRQFSNSRSEMNVSTLELGDSALYLCASTLDRLTNTEAFFGQGTRLTVV.

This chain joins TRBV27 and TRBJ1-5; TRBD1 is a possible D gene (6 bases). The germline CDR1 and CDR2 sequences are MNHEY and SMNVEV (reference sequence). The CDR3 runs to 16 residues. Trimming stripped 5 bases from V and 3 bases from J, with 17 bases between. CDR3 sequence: CASSTTGSGNNQPQHF. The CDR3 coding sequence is TGTGCCAGCAGTACAACAGGGAGTGGGAACAATCAGCCCCAGCATTTT.

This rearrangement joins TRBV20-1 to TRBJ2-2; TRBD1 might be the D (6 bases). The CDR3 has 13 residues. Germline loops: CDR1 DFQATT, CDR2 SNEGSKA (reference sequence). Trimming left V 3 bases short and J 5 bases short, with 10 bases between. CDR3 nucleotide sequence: TGCAGTGCTAGTCCCAGGGGAACCGGGGAGCTGTTTTTT. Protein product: CSASPRGTGELFF.

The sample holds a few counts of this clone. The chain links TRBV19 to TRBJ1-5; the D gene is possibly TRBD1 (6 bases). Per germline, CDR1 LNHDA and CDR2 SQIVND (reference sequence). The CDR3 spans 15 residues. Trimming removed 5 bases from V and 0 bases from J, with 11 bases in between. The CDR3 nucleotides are TGTGCCAGTAGTGCCCGGACAGCTAGCAATCAGCCCCAGCATTTT. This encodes CASSARTASNQPQHF.

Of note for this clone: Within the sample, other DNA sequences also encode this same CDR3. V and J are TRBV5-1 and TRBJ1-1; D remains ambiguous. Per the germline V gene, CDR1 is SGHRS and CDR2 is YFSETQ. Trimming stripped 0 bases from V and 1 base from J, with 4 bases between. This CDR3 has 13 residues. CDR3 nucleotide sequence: TGCGCCAGCAGCTTGGATCGGAACACTGAAGCTTTCTTT. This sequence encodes CASSLDRNTEAFF. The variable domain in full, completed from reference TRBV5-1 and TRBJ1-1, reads KAGVTQTPRYLIKTRGQQVTLSCSPISGHRSVSWYQQTPGQGLQFLFEYFSETQRNKGNFPGRFSGRQFSNSRSEMNVSTLELGDSALYLCASSLDRNTEAFFGQGTRLTVV.

CDR3 sequence reads: CASGLGTSGTDTQYF. In DNA form, the CDR3 reads TGTGCCAGCGGCCTCGGGACTAGCGGCACAGATACGCAGTATTTT. V usage is TRBV9 and J usage is TRBJ2-3, with TRBD2 matching over 10 bases. Germline CDR1 and CDR2: SGDLS and YYNGEE. This CDR3 has 15 amino acids. The V and J ends lost 7 bases and 1 base, in that order; junction bases with no gene match: 6.

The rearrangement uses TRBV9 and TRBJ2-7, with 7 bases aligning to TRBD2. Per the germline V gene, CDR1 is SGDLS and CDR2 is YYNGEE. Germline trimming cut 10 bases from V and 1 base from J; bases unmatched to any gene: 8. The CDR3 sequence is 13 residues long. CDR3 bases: TGTGCCCATTGGACCGGGGGGTCCTACGAGCAGTACTTC. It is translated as CAHWTGGSYEQYF.

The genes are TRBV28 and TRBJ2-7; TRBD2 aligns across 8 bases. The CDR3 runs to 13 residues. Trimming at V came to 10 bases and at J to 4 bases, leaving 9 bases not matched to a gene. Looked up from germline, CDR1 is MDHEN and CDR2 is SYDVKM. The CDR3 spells CAISRGGRYEQYF. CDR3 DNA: TGTGCCATTAGCCGGGGGGGGAGGTACGAGCAGTACTTC.

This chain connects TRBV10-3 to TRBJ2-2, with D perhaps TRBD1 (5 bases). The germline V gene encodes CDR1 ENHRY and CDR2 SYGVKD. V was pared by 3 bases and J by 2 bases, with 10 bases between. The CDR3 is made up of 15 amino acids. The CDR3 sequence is CAISDDRTNTGELFF. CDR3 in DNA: TGTGCCATCAGTGACGACAGAACCAACACCGGGGAGCTGTTTTTT.

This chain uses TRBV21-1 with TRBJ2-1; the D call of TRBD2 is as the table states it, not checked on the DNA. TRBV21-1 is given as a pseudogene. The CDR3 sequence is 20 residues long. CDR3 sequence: CASSKETSAWGLAGNNEQFF. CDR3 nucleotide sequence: TGTGCCAGCAGCAAAGAGACAAGCGCGTGGGGACTAGCGGGAAACAATGAGCAGTTCTTC.

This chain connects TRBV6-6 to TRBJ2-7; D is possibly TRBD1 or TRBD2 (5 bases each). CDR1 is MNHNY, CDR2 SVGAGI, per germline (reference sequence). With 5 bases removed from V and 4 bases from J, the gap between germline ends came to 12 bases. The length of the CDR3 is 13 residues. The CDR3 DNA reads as TGTGCCAGCAGTACGGGACCAAATTACGAGCAGTACTTC. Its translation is CASSTGPNYEQYF.

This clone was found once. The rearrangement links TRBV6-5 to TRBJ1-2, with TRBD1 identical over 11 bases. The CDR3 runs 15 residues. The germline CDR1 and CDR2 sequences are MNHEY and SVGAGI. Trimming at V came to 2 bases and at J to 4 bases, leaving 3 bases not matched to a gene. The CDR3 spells CASSYPGQGVYGYTF. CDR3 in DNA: TGTGCCAGCAGTTACCCGGGACAGGGGGTCTATGGCTACACCTTC.

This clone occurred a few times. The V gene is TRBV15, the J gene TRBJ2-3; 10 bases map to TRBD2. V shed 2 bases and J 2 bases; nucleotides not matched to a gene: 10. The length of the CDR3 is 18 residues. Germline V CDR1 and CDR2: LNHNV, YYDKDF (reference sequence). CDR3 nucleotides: TGTGCCACCAGCAGAAGTACTAGCGGGGACGCTTACACAGATACGCAGTATTTT. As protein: CATSRSTSGDAYTDTQYF.

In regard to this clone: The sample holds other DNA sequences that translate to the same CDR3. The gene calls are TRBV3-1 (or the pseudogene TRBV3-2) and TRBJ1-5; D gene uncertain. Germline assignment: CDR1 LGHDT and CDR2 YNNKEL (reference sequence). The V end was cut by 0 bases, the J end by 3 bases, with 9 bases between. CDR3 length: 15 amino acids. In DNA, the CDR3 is TGTGCCAGCAGCCAAGATCGCAGAGACAATCAGCCCCAGCATTTT. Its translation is CASSQDRRDNQPQHF.

CDR3 amino acids: CSVGGQRDGYTF. CDR3 sequence (DNA): TGCAGCGTTGGGGGACAGAGGGATGGCTACACCTTC. The V call is TRBV29-1, the J call TRBJ1-2; 7 bases are shared with TRBD1. Germline V gene lookup returns CDR1 SQVTM and CDR2 ANQGSEA. The CDR3 loop spans 12 amino acids. Trimming at V came to 4 bases and at J to 6 bases, leaving 5 bases not matched to a gene.

CDR3 amino acids: CASSLDGDYGYTF. The CDR3 DNA is TGTGCCAGCAGCTTAGACGGGGACTATGGCTACACCTTC. This chain links TRBV7-2 with TRBJ1-2; D uncertain. V was pared by 1 base and J by 3 bases, with 6 bases between. In germline, CDR1 is SGHTA, CDR2 FQGNSA. The CDR3 contains 13 residues.

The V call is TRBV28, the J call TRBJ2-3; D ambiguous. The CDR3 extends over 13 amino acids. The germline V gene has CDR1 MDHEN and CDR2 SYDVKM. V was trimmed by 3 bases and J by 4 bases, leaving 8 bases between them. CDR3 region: CASSFALPDTQYF. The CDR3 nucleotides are TGTGCCAGCAGTTTCGCTTTACCAGATACGCAGTATTTT.

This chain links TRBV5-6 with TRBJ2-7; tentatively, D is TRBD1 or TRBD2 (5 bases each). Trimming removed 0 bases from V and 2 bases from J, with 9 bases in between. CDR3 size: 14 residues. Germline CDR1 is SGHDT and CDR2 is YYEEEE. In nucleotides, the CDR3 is TGTGCCAGCAGCTTGGTCGGGGCCGCCTACGAGCAGTACTTC. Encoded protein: CASSLVGAAYEQYF.

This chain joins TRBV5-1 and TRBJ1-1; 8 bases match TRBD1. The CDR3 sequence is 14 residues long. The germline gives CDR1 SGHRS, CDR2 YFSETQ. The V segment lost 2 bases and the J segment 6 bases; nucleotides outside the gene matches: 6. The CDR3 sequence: CASSFGGTGSEAFF. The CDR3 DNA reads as TGCGCCAGCAGCTTCGGGGGGACAGGTTCTGAAGCTTTCTTT. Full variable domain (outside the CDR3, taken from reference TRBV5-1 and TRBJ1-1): KAGVTQTPRYLIKTRGQQVTLSCSPISGHRSVSWYQQTPGQGLQFLFEYFSETQRNKGNFPGRFSGRQFSNSRSEMNVSTLELGDSALYLCASSFGGTGSEAFFGQGTRLTVV.

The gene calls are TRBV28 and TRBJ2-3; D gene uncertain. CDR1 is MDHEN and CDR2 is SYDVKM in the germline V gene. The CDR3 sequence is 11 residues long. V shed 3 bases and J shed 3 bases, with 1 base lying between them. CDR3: CASSFTDTQYF. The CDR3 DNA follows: TGTGCCAGCAGTTTTACAGATACGCAGTATTTT.

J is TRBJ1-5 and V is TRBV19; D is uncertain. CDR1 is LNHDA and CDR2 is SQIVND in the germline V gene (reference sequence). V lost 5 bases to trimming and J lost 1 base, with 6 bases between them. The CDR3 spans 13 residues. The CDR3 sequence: CASSQYSNQPQHF. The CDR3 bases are TGTGCCAGTAGTCAATACAGCAATCAGCCCCAGCATTTT.

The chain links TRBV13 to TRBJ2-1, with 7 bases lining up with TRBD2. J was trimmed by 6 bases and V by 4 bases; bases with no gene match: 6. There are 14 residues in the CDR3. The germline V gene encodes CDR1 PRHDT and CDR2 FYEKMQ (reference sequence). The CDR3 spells CASSSDTSVNEQFF. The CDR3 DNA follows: TGTGCCAGCAGCTCGGATACTAGCGTCAATGAGCAGTTCTTC.

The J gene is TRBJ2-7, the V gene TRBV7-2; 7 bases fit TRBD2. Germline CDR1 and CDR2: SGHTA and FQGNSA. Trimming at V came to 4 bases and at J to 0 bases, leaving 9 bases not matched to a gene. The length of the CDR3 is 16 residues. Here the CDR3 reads CASSSPGRFSSYEQYF. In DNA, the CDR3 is TGTGCCAGCAGCTCCCCCGGGAGGTTTTCCTCCTACGAGCAGTACTTC.

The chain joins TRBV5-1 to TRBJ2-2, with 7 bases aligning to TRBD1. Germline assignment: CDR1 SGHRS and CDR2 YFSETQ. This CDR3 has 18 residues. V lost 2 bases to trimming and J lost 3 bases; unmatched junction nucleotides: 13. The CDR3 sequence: CASSLRIDRELYTGELFF. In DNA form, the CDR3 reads TGCGCCAGCAGCTTAAGAATCGACAGGGAGCTTTACACCGGGGAGCTGTTTTTT.

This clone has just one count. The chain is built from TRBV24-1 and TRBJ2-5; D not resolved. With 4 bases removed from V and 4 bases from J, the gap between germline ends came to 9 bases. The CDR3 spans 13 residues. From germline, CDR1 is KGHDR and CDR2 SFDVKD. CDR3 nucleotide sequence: TGTGCCACCAGTGACCCTCCCATAGAGACCCAGTACTTC. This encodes CATSDPPIETQYF.

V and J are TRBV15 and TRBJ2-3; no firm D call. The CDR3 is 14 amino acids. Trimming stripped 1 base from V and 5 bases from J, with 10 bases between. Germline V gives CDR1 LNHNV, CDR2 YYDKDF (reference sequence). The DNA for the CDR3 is TGTGCCACCAGCAGAGGTGGGGAAGTAGATACGCAGTATTTT. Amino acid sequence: CATSRGGEVDTQYF.

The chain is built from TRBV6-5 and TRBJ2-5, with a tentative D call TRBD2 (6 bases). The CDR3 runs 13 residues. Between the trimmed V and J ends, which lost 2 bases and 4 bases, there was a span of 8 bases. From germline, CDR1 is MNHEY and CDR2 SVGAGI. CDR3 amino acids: CASSYPAGETQYF. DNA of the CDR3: TGTGCCAGCAGTTACCCAGCGGGAGAGACCCAGTACTTC.

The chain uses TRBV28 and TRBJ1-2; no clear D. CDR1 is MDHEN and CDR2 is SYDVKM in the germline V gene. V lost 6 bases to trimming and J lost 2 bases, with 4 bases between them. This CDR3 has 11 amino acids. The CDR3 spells CASRPNYGYTF. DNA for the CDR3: TGTGCCAGCAGACCAAACTATGGCTACACCTTC.

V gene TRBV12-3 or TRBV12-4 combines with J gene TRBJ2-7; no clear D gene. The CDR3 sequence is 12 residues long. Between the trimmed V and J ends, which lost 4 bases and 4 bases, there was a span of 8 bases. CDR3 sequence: CASSSGPYEQYF. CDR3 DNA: TGTGCCAGCAGTTCAGGTCCTTACGAGCAGTACTTC.

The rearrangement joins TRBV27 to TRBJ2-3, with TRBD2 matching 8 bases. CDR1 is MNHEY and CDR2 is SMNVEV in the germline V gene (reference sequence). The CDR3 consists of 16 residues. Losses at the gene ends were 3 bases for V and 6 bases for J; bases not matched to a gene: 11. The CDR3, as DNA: TGTGCCAGCAGTTTGAAAGAGCGGGAGAGGGGGGATACGCAGTATTTT. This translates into CASSLKERERGDTQYF.